The present entry profiles one TCR beta chain with its context. This clonotype was seen only a few times. Its cognate antigen has yet to be identified. Within one base of it there is no much larger clone, and no base qualities were kept. This sample was taken from a study of identical twins (dated by TCRdb to about 2016). Some background on the complete study: To test whether fetal clonotypes persist, the study used deep sequencing on TCR alpha and beta repertoires from monozygotic twins, unrelated adults of various ages, and cord blood. Replicate twin experiments were performed at different times using different library preparation protocols to rule out contamination.

Overall study outcomes, separate from this receptor: In beta out-of-frame sequences, excess twin sharing was weaker, because having fewer shared sequences lowered the signal-to-noise ratio. Out-of-frame TCR alpha sequences shared between twins showed an excess of low generation-probability sequences compared with coincidental sharing between unrelated individuals. Fewer insertions were carried by abundant cord blood beta clonotypes, a similar but weaker trend appeared in young adult naive repertoires, and no such trend appeared in memory repertoires. Zero-insertion analyses could be partly confounded by invariant T cells such as MAIT and iNKT, although diverse VJ usage argued against such confounding for most clonotypes. Recombination models systematically underestimated out-of-frame TCR alpha sharing in monozygotic twins but agreed with sharing between unrelated individuals. Because the same donors could not be followed over many years, the conclusions relied on cross-sectional statistical analysis.

From the cysteine through the phenylalanine, the CDR3 covers 12 amino acids. The DNA shown is the 36-base CDR3, in frame from base 1. V is cut by 0 bases and J by 4 bases, and the space between the germline ends is 4 bases. Based on the germline V gene (reference sequence), the CDR1 and CDR2 sequences are LGHDT and YNNKEL. Library creation used 5' RACE. The sample was run on an Illumina HiSeq 2000. A universal primer binding site was introduced by template switching, and a unique molecular identifier was present in the final cDNA, enabling accurate counting of TCR cDNA molecules. First-strand cDNA for TCR alpha and beta chains was synthesized from specific primers in the conserved constant-segment region. To control for contamination, each cDNA library was double barcoded with a SMART-Mk sample barcode plus Illumina barcodes. Two successive PCR steps introduced TruSeq adapter sequences along with Illumina sample barcodes. The Illumina HiSeq platform was used with custom primers to sequence TCR alpha and beta cDNA libraries. On the study's bioinformatics: Unique molecular identifiers were extracted from raw reads with MiGEC, and CDR3 positions were determined with MiXCR. For each individual, recombination models were inferred using an EM algorithm with the repgenHMM and IGoR tools. Shared clonotypes were analyzed with the tcR package in R, and sharing was normalized by the product of cloneset sizes. To study raw recombination free of thymic and clonal selection effects, out-of-frame nonproductive sequences were analyzed. The raw public reads went through TCRdb reprocessing: fastp at Q25, MiXCR clone calling, in-frame beta chains kept. Each entry merges the rows of one CDR3 protein and shows their most common DNA and genes. Here the V and J calls rest on TCRdb's processing, not on the authors' analysis. The sample has about 520,000 distinct CDR3 sequences on record, 22% of them singletons. Of the sample, approximately 0.95% falls within the top ten clones.

All donors were healthy Caucasians. Three pairs of female monozygotic twins, all aged about 18 to 30 years, were included in the twin cohort. CD4+ and CD8+ T cell populations were isolated with positive isolation kits from Invitrogen. This sample also appeared in a second study, on T cells expressing NK-cell markers. As the second paper documents: Under 10 donors provided sorted CD3+CD56+NKG2C+, CD3+CD56+NKG2C- and CD3+CD56-NKG2C+ T-cell subsets, whose TCR beta-chain repertoires were profiled. Of the eight sequenced donors, seven were found to be HCMV-seropositive and one was found to be HCMV-seronegative. In several experiments an anti-gammadeltaTCR antibody was added to restrict sorting to alphabetaTCR-expressing T cells. In about six donors, the dominant CD3+CD56+NKG2C+ clonotypes were found to rank among the top 10 CD8+ clonotypes and to make up about 1.0-7.5% of CD8+ T cells. Those dominant clonotypes were again the most abundant among CD3+CD56-NKG2C+ cells in a few donors, at about 28.3-65%. Whether the expanded NKG2C-expressing T cell clones were specific for HCMV antigens was left unclear. Randomly selected healthy volunteers, three men and five women, were used as the eight sequenced donors. A commercial ELISA kit detecting HCMV-specific IgG in serum was used to determine HCMV serostatus. Reads were demultiplexed and grouped by UMI with MIGEC, and clonotypes were assembled and quantified with MiTCR. To remove erroneous sequences, TCR cDNA sequences were retained only when supported by two or more reads. The tcR package was used for downstream repertoire analysis, with clonotypes matched between fractions based on CDR3 nucleotide sequence plus V segment. Antigen specificity was annotated against VDJdb with VDJmatch, allowing one amino acid substitution in CDR3.

The source of this sequence is a woman between 18 and 29 years old in good health. Sequences were obtained from CD4+ T cells sorted from blood. The chain couples TRBV3-1 to TRBJ2-7, with the D gene call left open. The nucleotides are TGTGCCAGCAGCCAAGATAAGTACGAGCAGTACTTC. This translates into CASSQDKYEQYF.